This TCR beta chain was observed in a study of T cell responses to AZD1222 COVID-19 vaccine (dated by TCRdb to about 2021). The study in broad terms: A total of 230 to 250 trial participants underwent TCR sequencing, of whom around 210 had received two doses of AZD1222 and approximately 25 had received two doses of the MenACWY control vaccine. Trial participants were enrolled into age subgroups of 18-55, 56-69 and 70-plus years, which contained about 150, 28 and 57 TCR-sequenced participants, respectively. Broad study findings and their caveats: After two AZD1222 doses, spike-specific TCR breadth and depth were significantly higher than at day 0 and than in MenACWY recipients. The vaccine-associated CD4 TCRs covered the entire spike protein, and the dominant responses fell in regions 160-218 and 743-854. Conclusions about previously exposed vaccinees were limited because only 6 or 7 AZD1222 recipients were SARS-CoV-2 seropositive at baseline. Most participants were white British and females outnumbered males, and the authors suggested that clonal diversity may have been underestimated. No day 14 peak-response samples were available, so repertoires were characterized only after the peak T cell response. Nearly half of unique spike-specific TCRs reportedly recognized epitopes outside regions mutated in the B.1.351 and B.1.1.7 variants. In the small 56-69-year group, the increase in depth fell short of significance, most likely because of low power.

Remarks on this clone: There is no known antigen for this receptor. Base qualities are missing; no much larger clone stands one base away.

The CDR3 regions of human TCRbeta chains were analyzed by immunosequencing. The source study handled its data this way. TCRs in the repertoires were compared against a reference library of SARS-CoV-2-specific TCRs that had been generated with the MIRA antigen-specificity platform. Breadth was defined as the fraction of unique TCRs that were SARS-CoV-2-associated. Depth was defined as the fraction of total T cells that were SARS-CoV-2-associated. Using the MIRA data, every spike-specific TCR was mapped to the spike region that the TCR reacted to and assigned to either a CD4 or a CD8 class. Log10-transformed breadth and depth values were compared by one-way ANOVA with Sidak's multiple comparisons tests. In its TCRdb copy, this immuneACCESS table keeps in-frame sequences only and misses some clones. Where compared with another copy, unresolved V genes explain less than half of these, and the others have no known cause. V and J calls and clone size are those listed in that table; D and trimming were worked out from the DNA. This sample gives roughly 98,000 clones in total; about four fifths of them show up just once. Around 14% of the sample goes to the ten largest clones.

Cut back by 6 bases and 0 bases, the V and J ends lie 8 bases apart. Taken from the germline V gene (reference sequence), the CDR1 and CDR2 loops are SEHNR and FQNEAQ. There are 14 amino acids in the CDR3, from cysteine to phenylalanine inclusive. The read is trimmed to its CDR3 DNA, 42 bases read in frame from base 1. This sample's time point label indicates: about 28 days (+/-7) after the second vaccine dose. AZD1222 recipients with second doses at about 4 weeks or about 12 weeks were pooled, because spike-specific TCR depth and breadth did not differ between schedules. Vaccinee samples were obtained from the UK trials COV001 and COV002, which included a single-blind randomized controlled phase 2/3 trial of AZD1222 (ChAdOx1 nCoV-19) in healthy adults. Trial participant PBMC samples were collected at day 0 and day 28 after the second dose for TCRbeta chain sequencing.

The sample consisted of peripheral blood, taken 28 days after the second AZD1222 dose. The receptor's source is an adult who received the AZD1222 COVID-19 vaccine. The chain joins TRBV7-9 to TRBJ2-2; the D gene is unclear. The nucleotide sequence is TGTGCCAGCAGACCCAGTACGAACACCGGGGAGCTGTTTTTT. It codes for CASRPSTNTGELFF.